This is a list of T cell receptor beta chains from one sample in a study of blood T cells in healthy people across ages. Each CDR3 protein is one row after TCRdb ran MiXCR on the 5' RACE reads. The sample yields fewer than 700,000 distinct CDR3 sequences, roughly 43% seen once. Material for sequencing was blood. These receptors all come from a man older than 75 in good health. Both conserved end residues are part of each CDR3. The order of the fields is CDR3 protein, CDR3 DNA, V gene, D gene, J gene, clone size. D genes are given only for firm matches. Size tells how often a clone was seen (once, few, many) or the class of an expanded clone, and some rows leave it out.

cdr3_aa: CASSDSVGFSGANVLTF
cdr3_nt: TGTGCCAGCAGTGACTCTGTGGGGTTCTCTGGGGCCAACGTCCTGACTTTC
v_call: TRBV6-4
d_call: .
j_call: TRBJ2-6
clone_size: .

cdr3_aa: CASIPAGENTEAFF
cdr3_nt: TGTGCCAGCATCCCGGCGGGGGAGAACACTGAAGCTTTCTTT
v_call: TRBV28
d_call: .
j_call: TRBJ1-1
clone_size: few

cdr3_aa: CASSSNRGLVETQYF
cdr3_nt: TGTGCCAGCAGCTCAAACAGGGGGCTAGTAGAGACCCAGTACTTC
v_call: TRBV7-2
d_call: TRBD1
j_call: TRBJ2-5
clone_size: .

cdr3_aa: CASSELLGTQYF
cdr3_nt: TGTGCCAGCAGTGAACTGCTGGGGACGCAGTATTTT
v_call: TRBV25-1
d_call: .
j_call: TRBJ2-3
clone_size: few

cdr3_aa: CASSQLRTLYNEQFF
cdr3_nt: TGTGCCAGCAGCCAGCTCCGGACCCTCTACAATGAGCAGTTCTTC
v_call: TRBV7-2
d_call: .
j_call: TRBJ2-1
clone_size: .

cdr3_aa: CASSVSLSGTGGLYEQYF
cdr3_nt: TGTGCCAGCAGTGTTTCTTTGTCCGGGACAGGGGGCCTCTACGAGCAGTACTTC
v_call: TRBV2
d_call: TRBD1
j_call: TRBJ2-7
clone_size: few

cdr3_aa: CASSQGLAGGPWNEQFF
cdr3_nt: TGCGCCAGCAGCCAAGGTTTAGCGGGAGGGCCCTGGAATGAGCAGTTCTTC
v_call: TRBV4-3
d_call: TRBD2
j_call: TRBJ2-1
clone_size: few

cdr3_aa: CASSLAPTTRFTGELFF
cdr3_nt: TGCGCCAGCAGCTTGGCTCCGACTACCCGCTTCACCGGGGAGCTGTTTTTT
v_call: TRBV5-1
d_call: .
j_call: TRBJ2-2
clone_size: .

cdr3_aa: CASSLVGGGRNSYGYTF
cdr3_nt: TGTGCCAGCAGCTTAGTAGGGGGCGGAAGGAATAGCTATGGCTACACCTTC
v_call: TRBV5-6
d_call: TRBD1
j_call: TRBJ1-2
clone_size: .

cdr3_aa: CASSVTSGRGNEQFF
cdr3_nt: TGTGCCAGCAGCGTGACTAGCGGGAGAGGCAATGAGCAGTTCTTC
v_call: TRBV5-5
d_call: TRBD2
j_call: TRBJ2-1
clone_size: .

cdr3_aa: CASSASGRAYEQYF
cdr3_nt: TGTGCCAGCAGCGCTAGCGGGAGAGCCTACGAGCAGTACTTC
v_call: TRBV9
d_call: TRBD2
j_call: TRBJ2-7
clone_size: .

cdr3_aa: CASSYCGRWVGPGANVLTF
cdr3_nt: TGTGCCAGCAGTTACTGCGGTCGGTGGGTAGGGCCTGGGGCCAACGTCCTGACTTTC
v_call: TRBV6-2/TRBV6-3
d_call: .
j_call: TRBJ2-6
clone_size: .

cdr3_aa: CAISDGGNSNQPQHF
cdr3_nt: TGTGCCATCAGTGACGGGGGAAATAGCAATCAGCCCCAGCATTTT
v_call: TRBV10-3
d_call: .
j_call: TRBJ1-5
clone_size: few

cdr3_aa: CSARDTASGSYEQYF
cdr3_nt: TGCAGTGCTAGAGATACAGCTAGCGGGAGTTACGAGCAGTACTTC
v_call: TRBV20-1
d_call: TRBD2
j_call: TRBJ2-7
clone_size: few

cdr3_aa: CASSAGTGRYNEQFF
cdr3_nt: TGTGCCAGCAGTGCCGGGACAGGGAGGTACAATGAGCAGTTCTTC
v_call: TRBV6-1
d_call: TRBD1
j_call: TRBJ2-1
clone_size: few

cdr3_aa: CSASGGGPGFSEQYF
cdr3_nt: TGCAGTGCTAGCGGCGGGGGCCCCGGCTTCTCCGAGCAGTACTTC
v_call: TRBV20-1
d_call: .
j_call: TRBJ2-7
clone_size: few

cdr3_aa: CASSPPLAGVNEQFF
cdr3_nt: TGCGCCAGCAGCCCCCCCCTAGCAGGGGTGAATGAGCAGTTCTTC
v_call: TRBV5-1
d_call: .
j_call: TRBJ2-1
clone_size: .

cdr3_aa: CASSQDGSGGYNEQYF
cdr3_nt: TGTGCCAGCAGCCAAGATGGTAGCGGGGGATACAATGAGCAGTACTTC
v_call: TRBV4-2
d_call: TRBD2
j_call: TRBJ2-7
clone_size: few

cdr3_aa: CASSTMGAGEKLFF
cdr3_nt: TGCGCCAGCAGCACAATGGGCGCGGGTGAAAAACTGTTTTTT
v_call: TRBV5-1
d_call: .
j_call: TRBJ1-4
clone_size: .

cdr3_aa: CASSLLAGLTYNEQFF
cdr3_nt: TGTGCCAGCAGCTTACTAGCGGGGCTGACCTACAATGAGCAGTTCTTC
v_call: TRBV13
d_call: TRBD2
j_call: TRBJ2-1
clone_size: .

cdr3_aa: CASSQGGLAGGLETQYF
cdr3_nt: TGCGCCAGCAGCCAAGGGGGACTAGCGGGGGGGCTAGAGACCCAGTACTTC
v_call: TRBV4-1
d_call: TRBD2
j_call: TRBJ2-5
clone_size: .